The sequence of this TCR beta chain was determined in a study of T cell responses to AZD1222 COVID-19 vaccine. Method: immunoSEQ multiplex PCR; TCRdb's copy keeps in-frame clones and lacks some. The repertoire consists of 170,000 or so clones, with 80% to 90% occurring once and the leading ten covering approximately 10%. Study results and caveats: CD4 TCRs associated with vaccination spanned spike, dominating at 160-218 and 743-854. Scientists sampled the repertoires only once the peak T cell response had passed.

Concerning this clone itself: As yet, its antigen is unknown.

Germline V gene sequence: CDR1 SQVTM, CDR2 ANQGSEA. Deletions cut 3 bases from V and 10 bases from J, with 1 base between. This CDR3 comprises 8 residues. The chain couples TRBV29-1 to TRBJ2-1; D unresolved. The TCR comes from an adult who received the AZD1222 COVID-19 vaccine. Sequencing used peripheral blood, obtained 28 days after the second AZD1222 dose. The CDR3 region has the DNA TGCAGCGTTGACGAGCAGTTCTTC. This sequence encodes CSVDEQFF.